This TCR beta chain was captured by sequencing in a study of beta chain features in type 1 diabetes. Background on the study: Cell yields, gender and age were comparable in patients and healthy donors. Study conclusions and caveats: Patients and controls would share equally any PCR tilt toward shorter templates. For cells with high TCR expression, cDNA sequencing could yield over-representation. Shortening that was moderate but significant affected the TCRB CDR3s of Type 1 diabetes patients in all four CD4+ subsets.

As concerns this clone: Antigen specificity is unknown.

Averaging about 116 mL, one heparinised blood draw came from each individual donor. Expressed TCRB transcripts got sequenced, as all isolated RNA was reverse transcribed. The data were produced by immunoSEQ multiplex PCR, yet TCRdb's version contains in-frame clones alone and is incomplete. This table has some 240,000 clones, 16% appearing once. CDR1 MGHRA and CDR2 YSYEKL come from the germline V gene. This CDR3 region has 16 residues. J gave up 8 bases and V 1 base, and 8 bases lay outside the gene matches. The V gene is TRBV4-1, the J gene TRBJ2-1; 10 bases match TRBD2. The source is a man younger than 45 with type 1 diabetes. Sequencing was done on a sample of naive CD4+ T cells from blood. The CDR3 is CASSQGPSGSGDEQFF. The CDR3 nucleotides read TGCGCCAGCAGCCAAGGCCCTAGCGGGAGTGGAGATGAGCAGTTCTTC.